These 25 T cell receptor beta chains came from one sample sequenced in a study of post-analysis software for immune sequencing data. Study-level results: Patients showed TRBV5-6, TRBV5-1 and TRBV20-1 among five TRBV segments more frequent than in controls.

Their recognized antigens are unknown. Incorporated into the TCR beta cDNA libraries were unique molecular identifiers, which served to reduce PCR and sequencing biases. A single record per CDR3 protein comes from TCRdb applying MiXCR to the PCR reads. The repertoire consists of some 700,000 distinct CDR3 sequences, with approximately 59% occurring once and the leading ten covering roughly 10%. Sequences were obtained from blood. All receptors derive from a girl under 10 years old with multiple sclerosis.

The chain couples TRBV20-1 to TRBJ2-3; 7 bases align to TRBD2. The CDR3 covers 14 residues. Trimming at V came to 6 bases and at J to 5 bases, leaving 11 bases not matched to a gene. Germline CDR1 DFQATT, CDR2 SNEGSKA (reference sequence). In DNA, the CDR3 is TGCAGTGCCCCGACTAGCCGAGGAGGAGATACGCAGTATTTT. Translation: CSAPTSRGGDTQYF.

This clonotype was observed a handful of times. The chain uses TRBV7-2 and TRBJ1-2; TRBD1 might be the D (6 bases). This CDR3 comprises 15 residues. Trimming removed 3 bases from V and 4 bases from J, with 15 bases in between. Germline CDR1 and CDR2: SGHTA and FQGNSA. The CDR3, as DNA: TGTGCCAGCAGCTTTGCAGGGGCCGTTGCCTATGGCTACACCTTC. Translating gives CASSFAGAVAYGYTF.

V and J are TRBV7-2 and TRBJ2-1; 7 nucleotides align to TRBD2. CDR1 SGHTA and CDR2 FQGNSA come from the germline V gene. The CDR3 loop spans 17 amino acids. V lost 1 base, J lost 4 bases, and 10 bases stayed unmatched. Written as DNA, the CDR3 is TGTGCCAGCAGCTTAGATCCCCGGCTAGCGGTTTACAATGAGCAGTTCTTC. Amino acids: CASSLDPRLAVYNEQFF.

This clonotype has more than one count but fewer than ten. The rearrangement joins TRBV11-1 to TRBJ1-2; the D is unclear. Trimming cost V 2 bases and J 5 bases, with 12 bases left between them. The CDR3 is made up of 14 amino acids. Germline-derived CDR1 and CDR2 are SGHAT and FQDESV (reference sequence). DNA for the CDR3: TGTGCCAGCAGCTTACAAGAGGGAGGATATGGCTACACCTTC. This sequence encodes CASSLQEGGYGYTF.

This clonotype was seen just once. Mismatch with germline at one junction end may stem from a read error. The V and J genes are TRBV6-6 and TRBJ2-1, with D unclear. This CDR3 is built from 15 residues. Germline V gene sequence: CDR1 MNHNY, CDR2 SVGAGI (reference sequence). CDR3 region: CASSYPGVRYNEQCF. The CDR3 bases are TGTGCCAGCAGTTACCCTGGGGTGCGCTACAATGAGCAGTGCTTC.

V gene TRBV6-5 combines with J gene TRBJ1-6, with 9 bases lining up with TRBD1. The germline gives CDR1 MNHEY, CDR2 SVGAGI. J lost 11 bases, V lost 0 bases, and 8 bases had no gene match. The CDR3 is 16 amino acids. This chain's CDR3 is CASSYSSGQGSAPLHF. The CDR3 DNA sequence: TGTGCCAGCAGTTACTCTTCGGGACAGGGCTCTGCACCCCTCCACTTT.

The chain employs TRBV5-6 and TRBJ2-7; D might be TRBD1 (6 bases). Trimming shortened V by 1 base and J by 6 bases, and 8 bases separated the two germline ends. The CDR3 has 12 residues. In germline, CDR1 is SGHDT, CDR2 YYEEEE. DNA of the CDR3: TGTGCCAGCAGCTTGAACAGGGCCGAGCAGTACTTC. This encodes CASSLNRAEQYF.

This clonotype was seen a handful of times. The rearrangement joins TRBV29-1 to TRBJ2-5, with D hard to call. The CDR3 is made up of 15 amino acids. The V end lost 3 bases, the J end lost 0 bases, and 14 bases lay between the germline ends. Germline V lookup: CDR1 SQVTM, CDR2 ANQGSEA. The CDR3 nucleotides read TGCAGCGTTGATAATAAATATGGCCACCAAGAGACCCAGTACTTC. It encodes CSVDNKYGHQETQYF.

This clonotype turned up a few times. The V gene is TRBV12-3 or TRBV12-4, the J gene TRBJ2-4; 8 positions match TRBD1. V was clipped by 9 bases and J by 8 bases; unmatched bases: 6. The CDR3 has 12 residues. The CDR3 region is CASEGQGDIQYF. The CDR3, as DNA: TGTGCCAGTGAAGGACAGGGAGACATTCAGTACTTC.

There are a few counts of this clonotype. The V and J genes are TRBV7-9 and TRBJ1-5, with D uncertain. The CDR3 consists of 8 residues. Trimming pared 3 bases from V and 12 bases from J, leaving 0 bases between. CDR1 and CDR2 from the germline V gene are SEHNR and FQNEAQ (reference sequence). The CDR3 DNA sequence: TGTGCCAGCAGCTTCCAGCATTTT. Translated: CASSFQHF.

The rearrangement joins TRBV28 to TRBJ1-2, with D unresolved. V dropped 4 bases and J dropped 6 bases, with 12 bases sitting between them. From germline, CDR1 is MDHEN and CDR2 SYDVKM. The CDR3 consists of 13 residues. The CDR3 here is CASSSTYSHGYTF. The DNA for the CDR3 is TGTGCCAGCAGTTCCACTTACAGCCATGGCTACACCTTC.

The CDR3 DNA follows: TGCAGTGCTAGGGACAGTGGTGACTATGGCTACACCTTC. It translates to CSARDSGDYGYTF. The chain combines TRBV20-1 with TRBJ1-2; D might be TRBD1 (6 bases). Germline CDR1 is DFQATT and CDR2 is SNEGSKA (reference sequence). V lost 3 bases to trimming and J lost 3 bases, with 11 bases between them. The CDR3 covers 13 residues.

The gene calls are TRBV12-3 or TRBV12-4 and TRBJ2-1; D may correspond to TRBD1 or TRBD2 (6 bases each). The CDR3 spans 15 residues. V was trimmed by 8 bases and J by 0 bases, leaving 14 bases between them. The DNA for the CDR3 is TGTGCCAGCGCATTCGGGGGCGCCTCCTACAATGAGCAGTTCTTC. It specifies CASAFGGASYNEQFF.

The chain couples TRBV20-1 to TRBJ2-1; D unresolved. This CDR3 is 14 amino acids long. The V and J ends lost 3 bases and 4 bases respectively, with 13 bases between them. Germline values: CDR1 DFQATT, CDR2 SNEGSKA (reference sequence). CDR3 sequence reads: CSARNPDGYNEQFF. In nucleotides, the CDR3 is TGCAGTGCTAGGAACCCGGACGGGTACAATGAGCAGTTCTTC.

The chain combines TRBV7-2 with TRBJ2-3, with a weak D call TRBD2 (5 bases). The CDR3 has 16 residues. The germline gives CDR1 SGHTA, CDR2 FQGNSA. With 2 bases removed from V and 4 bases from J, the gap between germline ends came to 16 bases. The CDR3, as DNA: TGTGCCAGCAGCTTAAGGGCTCGGCTAGCAGCAGATACGCAGTATTTT. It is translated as CASSLRARLAADTQYF. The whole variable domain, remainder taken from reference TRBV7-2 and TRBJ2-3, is GAGVSQSPSNKVTEKGKDVELRCDPISGHTALYWYRQSLGQGLEFLIYFQGNSAPDKSGLPSDRFSAERTGGSVSTLTIQRTQQEDSAVYLCASSLRARLAADTQYFGPGTRLTVL.

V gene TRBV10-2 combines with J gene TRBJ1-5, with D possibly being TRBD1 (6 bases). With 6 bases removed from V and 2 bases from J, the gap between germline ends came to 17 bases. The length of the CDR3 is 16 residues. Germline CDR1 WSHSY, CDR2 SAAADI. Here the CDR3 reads CASSIEQGNRNQPQHF. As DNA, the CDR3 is TGCGCCAGCAGCATAGAACAGGGTAATCGCAATCAGCCCCAGCATTTT.

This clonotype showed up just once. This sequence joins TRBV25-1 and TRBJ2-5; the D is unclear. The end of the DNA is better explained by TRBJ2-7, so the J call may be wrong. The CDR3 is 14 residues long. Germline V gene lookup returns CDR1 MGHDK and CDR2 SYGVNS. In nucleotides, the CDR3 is TGTGCCAGCAGTGTCTTCGTTTCGGGCTACGAGCAGTACTTC. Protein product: CASSVFVSGYEQYF.

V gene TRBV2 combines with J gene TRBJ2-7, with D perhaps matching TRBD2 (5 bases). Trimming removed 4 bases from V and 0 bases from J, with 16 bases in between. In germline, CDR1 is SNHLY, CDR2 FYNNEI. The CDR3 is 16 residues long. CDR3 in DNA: TGTGCCAGCAGTGTTCTAGTAGCGTCAAGCTCCTACGAGCAGTACTTC. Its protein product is CASSVLVASSSYEQYF.

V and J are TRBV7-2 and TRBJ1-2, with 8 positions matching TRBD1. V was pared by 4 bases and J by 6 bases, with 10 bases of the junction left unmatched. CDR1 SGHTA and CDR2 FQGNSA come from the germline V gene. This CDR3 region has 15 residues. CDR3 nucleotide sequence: TGTGCCAGCAGCTCGAGGACGGGGACAGGCCATGGCTACACCTTC. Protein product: CASSSRTGTGHGYTF.

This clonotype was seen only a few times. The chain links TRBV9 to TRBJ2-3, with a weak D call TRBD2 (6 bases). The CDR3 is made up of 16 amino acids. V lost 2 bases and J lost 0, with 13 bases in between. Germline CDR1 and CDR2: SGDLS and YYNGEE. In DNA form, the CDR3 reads TGTGCCAGCAGCGTCCGGCCGGGGGTCAGCACAGATACGCAGTATTTT. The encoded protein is CASSVRPGVSTDTQYF.

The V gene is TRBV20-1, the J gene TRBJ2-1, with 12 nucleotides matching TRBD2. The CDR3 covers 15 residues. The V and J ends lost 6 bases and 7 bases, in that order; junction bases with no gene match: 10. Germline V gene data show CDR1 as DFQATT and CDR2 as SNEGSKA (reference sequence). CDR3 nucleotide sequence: TGCAGTGCCCGGGGCGGGACTAGCGGGTGGAATGAGCAGTTCTTC. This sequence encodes CSARGGTSGWNEQFF.

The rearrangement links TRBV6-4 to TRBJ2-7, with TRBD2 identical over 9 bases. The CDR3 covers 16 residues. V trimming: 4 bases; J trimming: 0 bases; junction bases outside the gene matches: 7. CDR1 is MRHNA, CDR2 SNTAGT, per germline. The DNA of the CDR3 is TGTGCCAGCAGTGGCCCGAATAGCGGGAGCTCCTACGAGCAGTACTTC. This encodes CASSGPNSGSSYEQYF.

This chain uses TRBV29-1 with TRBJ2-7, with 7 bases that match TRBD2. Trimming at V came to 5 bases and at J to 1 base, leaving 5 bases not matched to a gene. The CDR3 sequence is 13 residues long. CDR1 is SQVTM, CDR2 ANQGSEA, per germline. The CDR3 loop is CSVIQGGSYEQYF. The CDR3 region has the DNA TGCAGCGTTATCCAGGGAGGGTCCTACGAGCAGTACTTC.

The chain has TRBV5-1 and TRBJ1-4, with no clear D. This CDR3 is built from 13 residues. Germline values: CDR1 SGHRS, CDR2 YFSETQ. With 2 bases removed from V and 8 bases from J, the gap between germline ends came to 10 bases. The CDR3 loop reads CASSLRWAEKLFF. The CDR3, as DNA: TGCGCCAGCAGCTTAAGGTGGGCGGAAAAACTGTTTTTT.

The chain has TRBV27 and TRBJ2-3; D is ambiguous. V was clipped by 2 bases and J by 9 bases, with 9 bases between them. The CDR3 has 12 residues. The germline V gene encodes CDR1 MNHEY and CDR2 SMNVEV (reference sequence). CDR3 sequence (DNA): TGTGCCAGCAGTTTAATAGGTGCGACGCAGTATTTT. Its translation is CASSLIGATQYF.